Each of the 5 T cell receptor beta chains below was sequenced from the same sample in a study of shared clonotypes between healthy human individuals (dated by TCRdb to 2020 to 2022). The receptor library was made with the immunoSEQ multiplex PCR assay. The table comes from immuneACCESS by way of TCRdb, which keeps in-frame sequences with V and J called. Part of the clones is missing from these tables; in studies checked, under half for an unresolved V gene and the rest for unknown reasons. For this sample the table gives 2 million to 2.5 million clones, of which about 94% were detected only once. The top ten hold more than 0.1% of the sample. Sequencing was done on a sample of naive CD4+ T cells sorted from blood. What the cell subset or site label conveys for this sample: CD45RA+ positively selected. The receptors were gathered from a man aged 18 to 30 in good health.

The chain carries TRBV19 and TRBJ2-1; D is perhaps TRBD2 (6 bases). Trimming left V 9 bases short and J 6 bases short, with 15 bases between. CDR1 LNHDA and CDR2 SQIVND come from the germline V gene (reference sequence). The CDR3 has 13 amino acids. The CDR3 DNA reads TGTGCCAGCGCTACGGACTATTTCAATGAGCAGTTCTTC. Protein product: CASATDYFNEQFF.

The chain recombines TRBV7-2 with TRBJ1-1; no firm D call. V shed 5 bases and J shed 1 base, with 11 bases lying between them. The CDR3 loop spans 14 amino acids. The germline V gene has CDR1 SGHTA and CDR2 FQGNSA. CDR3 in DNA: TGTGCCAGCAGCCAGATTCCGGGGAACACTGAAGCTTTCTTT. This codes for CASSQIPGNTEAFF.

The rearrangement links TRBV5-1 to TRBJ2-5; 9 bases are a match to TRBD1. Germline values: CDR1 SGHRS, CDR2 YFSETQ. The ends lost 0 bases at V and 5 bases at J; junction bases unmatched: 11. The CDR3 is 17 residues long. The DNA for the CDR3 is TGCGCCAGCAGCTTGGCACAGGACAGGGGAACATCGGAGACCCAGTACTTC. Its protein is CASSLAQDRGTSETQYF.

This clone has a handful of counts. This specimen includes other DNA sequences encoding the same CDR3. The genes are TRBV18 and TRBJ2-2; D gene uncertain. There are 12 residues in the CDR3. V was clipped by 3 bases and J by 3 bases, with 2 bases between them. Germline V gene data show CDR1 as KGHSH and CDR2 as LQKENI. The chain's CDR3 is CASSPYTGELFF. CDR3 nucleotide sequence: TGTGCCAGCTCACCTTACACCGGGGAGCTGTTTTTT. The complete variable domain, with remaining parts taken from reference TRBV18 and TRBJ2-2, reads NAGVMQNPRHLVRRRGQEARLRCSPMKGHSHVYWYRQLPEEGLKFMVYLQKENIIDESGMPKERFSAEFPKEGPSILRIQQVVRGDSAAYFCASSPYTGELFFGEGSRLTVL.

This chain connects TRBV6-1 to TRBJ2-7; D is possibly TRBD2 (5 bases). V dropped 4 bases and J dropped 6 bases, with 16 bases sitting between them. This CDR3 has 14 residues. CDR1 and CDR2 (germline): MNHNS, SASEGT. DNA of the CDR3: TGTGCCAGCAGTGTTCGGGCTAGCTCTGCCGAGCAGTACTTC. Translated, it gives CASSVRASSAEQYF.